These 10 T cell receptor delta chains were all obtained from the same sample, sequenced in a study of gamma-delta chains in newborns, infants, children. TCRdb re-called the reads via CATT. The data show roughly 2,700 delta-chain clones, roughly 50% seen once. The source material was blood, sampled at baseline. Receptors were obtained from a child who received the measles vaccine.

With respect to this clone: This may be a read error: a much more frequent sequence differs by one nucleotide. This sequence joins TRDV1 and TRDJ1; 7 nucleotides match TRDD3. V lost 3 bases and J lost 7; bases outside the gene matches: 20. The germline CDR1 and CDR2 sequences are TSWWSYY and QGS. This CDR3 is 18 amino acids long. CDR3 sequence: CALGDLLLSGGWMGKLIF. CDR3 nucleotides: TGTGCTCTTGGGGACCTGTTACTAAGCGGGGGATGGATGGGTAAACTCATCTTT.

Concerning this clone: A much larger clone lies a single base off, so this may be a read error. The chain employs TRDV3 and TRDJ1; 10 bases fit TRDD3. Germline V gene data show CDR1 as TVYSNPD and CDR2 as GDNSRS (reference sequence). The J segment lost 2 bases and the V segment lost 4 bases, leaving 10 bases of the junction unmatched. This CDR3 spans 15 amino acids. The DNA for the CDR3 is TGTGCCTATACTGGGGGATTAAGCCTTACCGATAAACTCATCTTT. It yields the protein CAYTGGLSLTDKLIF.

This clone was found a few times. This rearrangement joins TRDV3 to TRDJ1, with TRDD3 matching over 12 bases. The CDR3 covers 14 residues. J lost 4 bases, V lost 2 bases, and 5 bases had no gene match. Germline V CDR1 and CDR2: TVYSNPD, GDNSRS (reference sequence). CDR3 sequence: CAFGTGGYLDKLIF. The CDR3 DNA reads TGTGCCTTTGGTACTGGGGGATACCTCGATAAACTCATCTTT.

Only one count was recorded for this clone. A read error is possible here, since a much larger clone lies one base away. This specimen includes other DNA sequences encoding the same CDR3. The rearrangement joins TRDV2 to TRDJ3; TRDD3 might be the D (5 bases). The ends were cut back, 3 bases at V and 3 bases at J, with 20 bases in the middle. CDR3 length equals 19 residues. CDR1 and CDR2 from the germline V gene are GEAIGNYY and EKD. The CDR3 bases are TGTGCCTGTGACCCCCTGGGAGATACTGCCTTCTGGGACACCCGACAGATGTTTTTC. Translating gives CACDPLGDTAFWDTRQMFF.

V usage is TRDV2 and J usage is TRDJ1; TRDD3 might be the D (6 bases). The CDR3 covers 14 residues. Trimming removed 6 bases at V and 3 bases at J, with 16 bases between. Germline CDR1 and CDR2: GEAIGNYY and EKD. The CDR3 protein is CACHEVGGSDKLIF. The CDR3 nucleotides are TGTGCCTGTCATGAGGTGGGGGGGTCCGATAAACTCATCTTT.

This clone is labeled as large. The CDR3 DNA is TGTGCCTGTGACACCGTCCCGAGAACGTACACCGATAAACTCATCTTT. Translated, it gives CACDTVPRTYTDKLIF. This chain links TRDV2 with TRDJ1; no clear D gene. Trimming left V 0 bases short and J 0 bases short, with 13 bases between. Germline V gene lookup returns CDR1 GEAIGNYY and CDR2 EKD. The length of the CDR3 is 16 residues.

By proportion, this clone is large. J is TRDJ1 and V is TRDV2; TRDD3 matches at 9 bases. CDR1 is GEAIGNYY and CDR2 is EKD in the germline V gene. Germline trimming cut 0 bases from V and 0 bases from J; bases unmatched to any gene: 13. CDR3 length: 19 residues. CDR3 in DNA: TGTGCCTGTGACACCATACGGGGCTGGGGGATCGGGGACACCGATAAACTCATCTTT. Translated, it gives CACDTIRGWGIGDTDKLIF.

The rearrangement uses TRDV3 and TRDJ1; 10 bases are shared with TRDD3. The length of the CDR3 is 15 residues. Per the germline V gene, CDR1 is TVYSNPD and CDR2 is GDNSRS (reference sequence). The V segment lost 2 bases and the J segment 4 bases; nucleotides outside the gene matches: 10. The CDR3 sequence is CAFGGYARFGDKLIF. Here the CDR3 DNA reads TGTGCCTTTGGGGGATACGCCCGCTTTGGCGATAAACTCATCTTT. Variable domain in full (rest from reference TRDV3 and TRDJ1): CDKVTQSSPDQTVASGSEVVLLCTYDTVYSNPDLFWYRIRPDYSFQFVFYGDNSRSEGADFTQGRFSVKHILTQKAFHLVISPVRTEDSATYYCAFGGYARFGDKLIFGKGTRVTVEP.

This clone is classed as large (0.1 to 1%). At one end, the junction sequence differs from germline, possibly due to a read error. The chain uses TRAV29/DV5 and TRDJ1; 13 positions match TRDD3. Germline V gene lookup returns CDR1 NSMFDY and CDR2 ISSIKDK. The CDR3 length is 21 residues. CDR3 amino acids: CAGSPPIRYWGIRSPTDKLIF. CDR3 sequence (DNA): TGTGCAGGAAGCCCCCCTATCAGGTACTGGGGGATACGGTCCCCCACCGATAAACTCATCTTT.

This clone is labeled large. The rearrangement joins TRDV2 to TRDJ3, with 7 bases matching TRDD3. In germline, CDR1 is GEAIGNYY, CDR2 EKD. This CDR3 region has 18 residues. V lost 0 bases and J lost 0; bases outside the gene matches: 4. CDR3 protein: CACDTAGGTSWDTRQMFF. The CDR3 coding sequence is TGTGCCTGTGACACCGCTGGGGGTACCTCCTGGGACACCCGACAGATGTTTTTC.